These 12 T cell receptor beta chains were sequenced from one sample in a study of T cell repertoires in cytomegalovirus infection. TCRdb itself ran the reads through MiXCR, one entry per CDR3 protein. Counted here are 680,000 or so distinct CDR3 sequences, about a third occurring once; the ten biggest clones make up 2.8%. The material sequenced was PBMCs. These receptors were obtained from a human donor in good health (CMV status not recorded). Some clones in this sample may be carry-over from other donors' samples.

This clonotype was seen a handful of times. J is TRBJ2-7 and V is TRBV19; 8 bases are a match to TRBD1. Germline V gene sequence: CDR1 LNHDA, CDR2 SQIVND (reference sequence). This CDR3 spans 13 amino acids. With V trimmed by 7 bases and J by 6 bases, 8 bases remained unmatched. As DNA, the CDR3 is TGTGCCAGTAACGACAGGGGCATCGGCGAGCAGTACTTC. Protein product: CASNDRGIGEQYF.

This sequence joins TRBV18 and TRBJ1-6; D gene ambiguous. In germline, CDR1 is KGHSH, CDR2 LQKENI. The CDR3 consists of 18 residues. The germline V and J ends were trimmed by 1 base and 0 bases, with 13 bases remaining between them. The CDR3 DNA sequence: TGTGCCAGCTCACCACTCATGGTACAGAGCTCCTATAATTCACCCCTCCACTTT. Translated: CASSPLMVQSSYNSPLHF. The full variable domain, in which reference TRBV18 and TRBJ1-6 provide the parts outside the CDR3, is NAGVMQNPRHLVRRRGQEARLRCSPMKGHSHVYWYRQLPEEGLKFMVYLQKENIIDESGMPKERFSAEFPKEGPSILRIQQVVRGDSAAYFCASSPLMVQSSYNSPLHFGNGTRLTVT.

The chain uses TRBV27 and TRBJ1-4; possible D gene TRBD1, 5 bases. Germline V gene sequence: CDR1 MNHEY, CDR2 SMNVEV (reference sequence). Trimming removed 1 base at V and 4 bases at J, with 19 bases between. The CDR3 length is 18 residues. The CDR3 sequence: CASSLLVPGATINEKLFF. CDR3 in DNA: TGTGCCAGCAGTTTATTGGTCCCCGGGGCTACCATTAATGAAAAACTGTTTTTT.

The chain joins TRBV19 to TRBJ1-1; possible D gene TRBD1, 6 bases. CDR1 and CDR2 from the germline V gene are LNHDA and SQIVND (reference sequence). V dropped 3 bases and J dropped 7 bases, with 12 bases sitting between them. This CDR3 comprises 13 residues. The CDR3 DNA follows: TGTGCCAGTAGTATCATCGGCAGGGGTGAAGCTTTCTTT. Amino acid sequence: CASSIIGRGEAFF. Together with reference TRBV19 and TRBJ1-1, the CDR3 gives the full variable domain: DGGITQSPKYLFRKEGQNVTLSCEQNLNHDAMYWYRQDPGQGLRLIYYSQIVNDFQKGDIAEGYSVSREKKESFPLTVTSAQKNPTAFYLCASSIIGRGEAFFGQGTRLTVV.

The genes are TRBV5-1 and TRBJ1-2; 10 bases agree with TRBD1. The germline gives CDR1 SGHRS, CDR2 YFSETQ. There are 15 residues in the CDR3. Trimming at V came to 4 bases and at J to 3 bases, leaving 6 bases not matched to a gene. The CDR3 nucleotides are TGCGCCAGCAGCGCTGACAGGGGGCGCTACTATGGCTACACCTTC. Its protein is CASSADRGRYYGYTF.

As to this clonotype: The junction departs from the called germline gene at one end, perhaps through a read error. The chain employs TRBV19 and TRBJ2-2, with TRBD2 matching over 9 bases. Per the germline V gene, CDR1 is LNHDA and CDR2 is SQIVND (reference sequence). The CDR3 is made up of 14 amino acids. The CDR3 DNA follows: TGTGCAAGTAGCCATAGCGGGAGCGTCGGGGAGATGTTTTTT. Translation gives CASSHSGSVGEMFF.

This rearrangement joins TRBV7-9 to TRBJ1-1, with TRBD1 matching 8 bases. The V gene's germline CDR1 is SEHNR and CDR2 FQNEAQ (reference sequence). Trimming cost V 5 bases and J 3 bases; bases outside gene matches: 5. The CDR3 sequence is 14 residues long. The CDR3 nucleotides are TGTGCCAGCAGCCGGACAGGGAGGGACACTGAAGCTTTCTTT. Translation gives CASSRTGRDTEAFF.

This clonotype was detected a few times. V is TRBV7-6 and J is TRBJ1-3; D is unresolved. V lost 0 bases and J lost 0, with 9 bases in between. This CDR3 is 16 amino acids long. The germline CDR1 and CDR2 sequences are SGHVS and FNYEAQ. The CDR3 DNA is TGTGCCAGCAGCTTAGCCCCGCCAAGCTCTGGAAACACCATATATTTT. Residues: CASSLAPPSSGNTIYF.

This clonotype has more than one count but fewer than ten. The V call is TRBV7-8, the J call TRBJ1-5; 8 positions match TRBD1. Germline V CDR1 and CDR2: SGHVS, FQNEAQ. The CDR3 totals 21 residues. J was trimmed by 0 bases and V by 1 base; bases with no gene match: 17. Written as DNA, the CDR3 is TGTGCCAGCAGCTTAGACCCTAGACAGGGGACCCGCCCGTATAGCAATCAGCCCCAGCATTTT. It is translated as CASSLDPRQGTRPYSNQPQHF.

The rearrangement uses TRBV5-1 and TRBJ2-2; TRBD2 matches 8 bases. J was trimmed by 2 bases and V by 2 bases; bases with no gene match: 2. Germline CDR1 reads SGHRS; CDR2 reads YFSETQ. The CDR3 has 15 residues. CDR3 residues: CASSFSGANTGELFF. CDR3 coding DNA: TGCGCCAGCAGCTTTAGCGGGGCCAACACCGGGGAGCTGTTTTTT.

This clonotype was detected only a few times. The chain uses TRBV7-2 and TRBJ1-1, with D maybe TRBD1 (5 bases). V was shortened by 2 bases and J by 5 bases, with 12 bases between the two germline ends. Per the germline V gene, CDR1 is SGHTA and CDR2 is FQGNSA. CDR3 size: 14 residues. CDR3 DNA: TGTGCCAGCAGCTTATGGGCAGGGAGAACTGAAGCTTTCTTT. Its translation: CASSLWAGRTEAFF.

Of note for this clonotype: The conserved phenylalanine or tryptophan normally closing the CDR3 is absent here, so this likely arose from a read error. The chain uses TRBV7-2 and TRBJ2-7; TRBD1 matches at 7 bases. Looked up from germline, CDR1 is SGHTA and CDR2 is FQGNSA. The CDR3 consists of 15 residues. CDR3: CDSSPLTGSSYEQYL. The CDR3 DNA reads TGTGACAGCAGCCCGTTGACAGGGTCTTCCTACGAGCAGTACTTA.